Listed here is a single TCR beta chain. The clone's antigen remains unknown. Base qualities are not at hand, and no much larger clone is one base apart. TCRbeta CDR3 regions were amplified from genomic DNA using the immunoSEQ Assay, a bias-controlled multiplex PCR. The original pipeline was this. The number of nucleated cells in each sample was estimated from the amplification of reference gene primers within the assay. Sequence reads were collapsed and filtered to measure the absolute abundance of every unique TCRbeta CDR3 rearrangement. Productive Simpson clonality was computed per sample as the square root of Simpson's diversity index over productive rearrangements. TCRdb carries this immuneACCESS record with in-frame sequences only. Its versions omit some clonotypes, under half of them owing to an unresolved V gene in the studies checked, with the rest unexplained. The V and J calls and clone size are taken from that table; D and trimming were inferred from the DNA. This sample comprises approximately 170,000 clones, about 83% of them detected only once. The ten largest clones represent roughly 3.7% of the sample.

The data were taken from a study of blood T cell repertoires in COVID-19 (dated by TCRdb to the early 2020s). Looking at the study overall: The collaborator samples originated in the United States, Italy and Spain and spanned the acute and convalescent phases of COVID-19. The material from the prospective study consisted of cDNA or gDNA derived from T cells, B-cell-depleted T cells, or PBMCs. Subjects who had been exposed to COVID-19, were actively infected with it, or had recovered from it provided the deeply sampled blood TCRbeta repertoires that made up the dataset. The repertoires were released in a freely available public database meant as a resource for research on the immune response to SARS-CoV-2. The samples were drawn from two sources: the first 160 participants of the ongoing ImmuneRACE study, and 1,000 to 1,500 subjects contributed by 6 global collaborators. Sample metadata almost always included a de-identified subject ID, COVID-19 status, age in years and sex. Where available, HLA class I and class II types were obtained from metadata supplied by the sample provider rather than from assay-based typing.

The investigation overall reported the following: Clinical and demographic metadata were provided uncurated, with the amount varying by source and participant.

Whole blood was collected in K2EDTA tubes by collaborating institutions according to the institutions' own protocols. For TCRbeta analysis, collaborators shipped samples in one of three forms: frozen whole blood, isolated PBMCs, or DNA extracted from either of those sample types. Material for sequencing was peripheral blood. This receptor was obtained from a man aged 18 to 29 with active or convalescent COVID-19.

This receptor has the CDR3 CASSIGWSSYEQYF. The nucleotide sequence is given as TGTGCCAGTAGTATAGGGTGGAGCTCCTACGAGCAGTACTTC. The chain couples TRBV19 to TRBJ2-7; no D gene can be assigned with confidence. CDR3 length: 14 amino acids, cysteine to phenylalanine. The read is trimmed to its CDR3 DNA, 42 bases read in frame from base 1. The junction shows trimming of 1 base on V and 0 bases on J, plus 7 bases between the germline ends. CDR1 and CDR2 were assigned from the germline V gene (reference sequence) as LNHDA and SQIVND.